This T cell receptor beta chain came from a study of early T cells in non-severe SARS-CoV-2 infection. Looking at the study overall: Chains were not paired, and sequencing was done on bulk RNA from unsorted whole blood. Study-level points and caveats: Anti-spike CD8 responses were favored by VDJdb matching, which missed private and CD4 specificities.

Researchers attached unique molecular identifiers to individual cDNA molecules. TCRdb called the 5' RACE reads again in MiXCR, with one record for every CDR3 protein. Of about 67,000 distinct CDR3 sequences listed, 11% are singletons. Trimming left V 5 bases short and J 4 bases short, with 17 bases between. This CDR3 spans 15 amino acids. Looked up from germline, CDR1 is SEHNR and CDR2 is FQNEAQ (reference sequence). This clonotype was picked up many times. No antigen is known for it. The sequence came from an adult who was a healthcare worker with PCR-confirmed SARS-CoV-2 infection or an uninfected control (not recorded which). The sequencing input was whole blood. This sequence joins TRBV7-9 and TRBJ1-2, with a possible D match to TRBD1 (6 bases). The CDR3 protein is CASSQGGLVSYGYTF. CDR3 nucleotide sequence: TGTGCCAGCAGCCAAGGGGGGTTGGTTTCCTATGGCTACACCTTC.